The present entry profiles one TCR beta chain with its context. J lost 4 bases, V lost 2 bases, and 15 bases had no gene match. Germline CDR1 is MDHEN and CDR2 is SYDVKM. There are 20 residues in the CDR3. The sample belongs to a study of shared clonotypes between healthy human individuals. Clones were sequenced by immunoSEQ multiplex PCR, and TCRdb holds only the in-frame ones, with some missing. Among 1 million to 1.2 million clones, 60% to 85% were seen once, and the ten largest hold 0.85% to 1%. The sequence was collected from a man between 18 and 29 years old in good health. Some clones in this sample may be carry-over from other donors' samples. Sequenced input: memory CD4+ T cells from PBMCs. The sample's subset: CD45RA-negative fraction. The chain employs TRBV28 and TRBJ2-6, with 9 bases identical to TRBD1. The CDR3: CASSLGLLGDRVAGANVLTF. The CDR3 coding sequence is TGTGCCAGCAGTTTAGGGTTGCTGGGGGACAGGGTGGCCGGGGCCAACGTCCTGACTTTC.